The clone carrying this TCR beta chain showed up just a few times. The antigen remains undetermined. Generation of TCR cDNA used 5'RACE template switching (which added a universal primer site and UMIs). MiXCR, run by TCRdb on the 5' RACE reads, gives a single entry per CDR3 protein. This sample has around 350,000 distinct CDR3 sequences, with 9.5% to 13% found just once. With V trimmed by 0 bases and J by 7 bases, 12 bases remained unmatched. Germline V CDR1 and CDR2: SGHDN, FVKESK. This CDR3 has 17 amino acids. This entry belongs to a study of T cells after yellow fever vaccination. Overall study findings and caveats: Compared with primary, the secondary response was weaker and peaked at day 5, not 15.

Specimen: PBMCs, collected on the day of the first yellow fever vaccination. The chain recombines TRBV14 with TRBJ2-1; TRBD2 matches at 7 bases. This TCR was sampled from a man aged 18-30 years who received the YFV17D yellow fever vaccine. The CDR3 DNA reads TGTGCCAGCAGCCAAGATTTATGGAGCGGGGTGGGGAATGAGCAGTTCTTC. Protein: CASSQDLWSGVGNEQFF.